A selection of T cell receptor beta chains follows, all from one sample in a study of control samples from healthy donors and cancer patients. The repertoire was sequenced with immunoSEQ multiplex PCR; TCRdb's copy has only in-frame clones and lacks some. The sample includes about 96,000 clones, about 92% of them seen just once. Sequencing was done on a sample of blood. The receptors stem from a man younger than 35 in good health. Both conserved end residues are part of each CDR3. The D gene is left open where the match is weak. A row's size may be missing; if present it is once, few, many or a size class.

V gene,CDR3 length,clone size,J gene,D gene,CDR3 DNA,CDR3 protein
TRBV4-1,17,.,TRBJ1-6,.,TGCGCCAGCAGCCAAGAAAAAGGACGCTCCTATAATTCACCCCTCCACTTT,CASSQEKGRSYNSPLHF
TRBV30,12,.,TRBJ1-2,.,TGTGCCTGGAGTGGGGGCATTTATGGCTACACCTTC,CAWSGGIYGYTF
TRBV9,15,few,TRBJ1-2,.,TGTGCCAGCAGCGTAGCAGGGGAAGTGGGCTATGGCTACACCTTC,CASSVAGEVGYGYTF
TRBV15,13,.,TRBJ1-1,.,TGTGCCACCAGCAGAGAAGAGAACACTGAAGCTTTCTTT,CATSREENTEAFF
TRBV6-5,15,.,TRBJ2-3,TRBD2,TGTGCCAGCAGTTACGTAGCGGGAGTAGGGGATACGCAGTATTTT,CASSYVAGVGDTQYF
TRBV5-1,14,.,TRBJ1-5,.,TGCGCCAGCAGCTTGGGTCAGGTTAATCAGCCCCAGCATTTT,CASSLGQVNQPQHF
TRBV3-1/TRBV3-2,14,.,TRBJ1-1,TRBD1,TGTGCCAGCAGCCCCGGGACAGAGAGACTAGGAGCTTTCTTT,CASSPGTERLGAFF
TRBV21-1,17,.,TRBJ2-4,.,TGTGCCAGCACCCCCACTACAGGGGCACTAGCCAAAAACATTCAGTACTTC,CASTPTTGALAKNIQYF
TRBV4-2,16,.,TRBJ1-5,.,TGTGCCAGCAGCCAAGATCTGAGACAGACATCAAAGCCCCAGCATTTT,CASSQDLRQTSKPQHF
TRBV20-1,11,.,TRBJ1-1,.,TGCAGTGCTAGAGTAGAGACTGAAGCTTTCTTT,CSARVETEAFF
TRBV5-1,15,.,TRBJ1-1,.,TGCGCCCGCAGCTGGAAGGGGGGAGGGAACACTGAAGCTTTCTTT,CARSWKGGGNTEAFF
TRBV2,13,.,TRBJ2-1,.,TGTGCCAGCAGGGATCAGAGATACAATGAGCAGTTCTTC,CASRDQRYNEQFF
TRBV19,16,.,TRBJ2-6,.,TGTGCCAGTAGCCCTACATTGGGCTCTGGGGCCAACGTCCTGACTTTC,CASSPTLGSGANVLTF
TRBV6-5,12,.,TRBJ1-2,TRBD1,TGTGCCAGCAAGGGACAGGGGTTTGGCTACACCTTC,CASKGQGFGYTF
TRBV6-4,14,.,TRBJ2-3,TRBD1,TGTGCCAGCAGTGAGGGACAGGGTTCAGATACGCAGTATTTT,CASSEGQGSDTQYF
TRBV6-4,13,.,TRBJ2-2,.,TGTGCCAGCAGTGTGGAGGGACCCGGGGAGCTGTTTTTT,CASSVEGPGELFF
TRBV6-5,15,.,TRBJ1-2,.,TGTGCCAGCAGTTACTCGCTGACGGACGGCTATGGCTACACCTTC,CASSYSLTDGYGYTF
TRBV5-1,14,.,TRBJ2-4,.,TGCGCCAGCAGCTTGGGACAGGGGAGGGACATTCAGTACTTC,CASSLGQGRDIQYF
TRBV19,15,.,TRBJ1-5,TRBD1,TGTGCCAGTACTGGACAAACAGGGGTGGCTCAGCCCCAGCATTTT,CASTGQTGVAQPQHF
TRBV10-3,15,.,TRBJ1-2,TRBD1,TGTGCCTTCCCCGGGACAGTTACGAGTAACTATGGCTACACCTTC,CAFPGTVTSNYGYTF
TRBV7-2,16,once,TRBJ1-5,.,TGTGCCAGCAGCCCCGGGGTCGGTAGTGGGAGTCAGCCCCAGCATTTT,CASSPGVGSGSQPQHF
TRBV5-4,12,.,TRBJ2-7,.,TGTGCCAGCAGCTTACTATCAAACGAGCAGTACTTC,CASSLLSNEQYF
TRBV7-2,15,once,TRBJ1-2,.,TGTGCCAGCAGCTTAGGGGGCAAGGCGGACTATGGCTACACCTTC,CASSLGGKADYGYTF
TRBV5-4,13,.,TRBJ1-5,.,TGTGCCAGCAGCTTGGACAGCAATCAGCCCCAGCATTTT,CASSLDSNQPQHF
TRBV9,17,.,TRBJ2-3,.,TGTGCCAGCAGCGTAGCTCGGACTTCCCGTAGCACAGATACGCAGTATTTT,CASSVARTSRSTDTQYF
TRBV30,16,few,TRBJ1-6,.,TGTGCCTGGAGTGTAATGGGGCAGGCGAATAATTCACCCCTCCACTTT,CAWSVMGQANNSPLHF
TRBV18,15,.,TRBJ2-2,TRBD2,TGTGCCAGCTCACTAGCGGGAGTGTCCACCGGGGAGCTGTTTTTT,CASSLAGVSTGELFF
TRBV4-3,14,once,TRBJ2-7,.,TGCGCCAGCAGCCCATCCGGGGAGCTATACGAGCAGTACTTC,CASSPSGELYEQYF
TRBV6-5,14,once,TRBJ1-2,.,TGTGCCAGCAGCCCCTCGGACAGCTGGTATGGCTACACCTTC,CASSPSDSWYGYTF
TRBV5-1,14,.,TRBJ1-1,.,TGCGCCAGCAGCTTGGAAAGGAGGGGCACTGAAGCTTTCTTT,CASSLERRGTEAFF
TRBV30,19,.,TRBJ1-5,.,TGTGCCTGGAGCATCAACTCCTGGGTGAGGCAGTATAGCAATCAGCCCCAGCATTTT,CAWSINSWVRQYSNQPQHF
TRBV13,14,.,TRBJ2-7,.,TGTGCCAGCAGTTCAATAGGGTCAGTCCCCGAGCAGTACTTC,CASSSIGSVPEQYF
TRBV5-4,18,few,TRBJ1-3,TRBD1,TGTGCCAGCAGCCGTTGGTTGGGACAGGGGGCAACAGGAAACACCATATATTTT,CASSRWLGQGATGNTIYF
TRBV6-2/TRBV6-3,13,.,TRBJ2-2,.,TGTGCCAGCAGTTACGCAGAGGCCGGGGAGCTGTTTTTT,CASSYAEAGELFF